A single sample gave rise to the 18 T cell receptor beta chains below, sequenced in a study of radiotherapy plus CTLA-4 blockade in lung cancer. Generated by immunoSEQ multiplex PCR, the TCRdb table keeps only in-frame clones and is missing some. Among tens of thousands of clones listed, around four fifths were seen once. The sample consisted of peripheral blood, taken from a patient treated with radiotherapy plus ipilimumab. All receptors come from a human donor with non-small cell lung cancer who had a partial response to radiotherapy plus ipilimumab.

This clone was found once. V and J are TRBV14 and TRBJ1-1; 9 bases fit TRBD1. The CDR3 covers 14 residues. Germline CDR1 reads SGHDN; CDR2 reads FVKESK. Unmatched junction bases numbered 5, after V lost 0 bases and J lost 9 bases. The CDR3: CASSQDFGQGKAFF. The DNA of the CDR3 is TGTGCCAGCAGCCAAGATTTCGGACAGGGGAAAGCTTTCTTT.

The CDR3, as DNA: TGTGCCACCCGGGGGACAGGGGGCAATCAGCCCCAGCATTTT. Its translation: CATRGTGGNQPQHF. The rearrangement links TRBV6-5 to TRBJ1-5, with TRBD1 matching 10 bases. Per the germline V gene, CDR1 is MNHEY and CDR2 is SVGAGI. J gave up 2 bases and V 10 bases, and 5 bases lay outside the gene matches. This CDR3 is built from 14 residues.

V is TRBV5-1 and J is TRBJ2-2; D may be TRBD2 (6 bases). Germline CDR1 is SGHRS and CDR2 is YFSETQ. This CDR3 has 16 amino acids. V was shortened by 1 base and J by 0 bases, with 10 bases between the two germline ends. The CDR3 sequence: CASSLWGVSNTGELFF. The CDR3, as DNA: TGCGCCAGCAGCTTGTGGGGGGTCTCGAACACCGGGGAGCTGTTTTTT.

The rearrangement joins TRBV7-7 to TRBJ2-7, with D possibly being TRBD1 (5 bases). Trimming stripped 0 bases from V and 5 bases from J, with 8 bases between. The V gene's germline CDR1 is SSHAT and CDR2 FNYEAQ (reference sequence). The CDR3 totals 13 residues. The CDR3 sequence: CASSLAGRDEQYF. CDR3 bases: TGTGCCAGCAGCTTAGCGGGGCGCGACGAGCAGTACTTC.

This chain connects TRBV7-9 to TRBJ1-5; 9 nucleotides line up with TRBD1. Germline CDR1 and CDR2: SEHNR and FQNEAQ (reference sequence). The CDR3 has 17 amino acids. V shed 1 base, J shed 3 bases, and the junction held 7 bases outside the gene matches. The CDR3 bases are TGTGCCAGCAGCTTAGGGACCGGGACAGGGAACAATCAGCCCCAGCATTTT. Translation: CASSLGTGTGNNQPQHF.

This clone was detected once. The V gene is TRBV12-5, the J gene TRBJ2-3; weak D call: TRBD2 (7 bases). V was cut by 6 bases and J by 6 bases, with 19 bases left in between. The CDR3 runs to 15 residues. The germline gives CDR1 LGHNT, CDR2 FRNRAP. The CDR3 region has the DNA TGTGCTAGTGGAGATCGAGGGGGGGCCTCGGATACGCAGTATTTT. Residues: CASGDRGGASDTQYF. Together with reference TRBV12-5 and TRBJ2-3, the CDR3 gives the full variable domain: DARVTQTPRHKVTEMGQEVTMRCQPILGHNTVFWYRQTMMQGLELLAYFRNRAPLDDSGMPKDRFSAEMPDATLATLKIQPSEPRDSAVYFCASGDRGGASDTQYFGPGTRLTVL.

This clone came up a few times. DNA for the CDR3: TGTGCCAGCAGCGTAAGCGGGGGGGCGGGAGATACGCAGTATTTT. Amino acids: CASSVSGGAGDTQYF. The J gene is TRBJ2-3, the V gene TRBV7-9, with 10 bases identical to TRBD2. With 5 bases clipped from V and 5 bases from J, the junction kept 7 bases outside the gene matches. The CDR3 loop spans 15 amino acids. Germline V gene data show CDR1 as SEHNR and CDR2 as FQNEAQ (reference sequence).

The rearrangement joins TRBV4-3 to TRBJ2-5, with 11 bases fitting TRBD1. Germline trimming cut 3 bases from V and 5 bases from J; bases unmatched to any gene: 5. CDR1 is LGHNA, CDR2 YSLEER, per germline. CDR3 length equals 15 residues. The DNA of the CDR3 is TGCGCCAGCAGCCACGGGACAGGGGGAGGTGAGACCCAGTACTTC. This translates into CASSHGTGGGETQYF.

The chain couples TRBV7-8 to TRBJ1-4; weak D call: TRBD1 (6 bases). CDR1 and CDR2 (germline): SGHVS, FQNEAQ. Deletions cut 8 bases from V and 7 bases from J, with 20 bases between. The CDR3 covers 15 residues. This CDR3 is CASASPGQRGEKLFF. The CDR3 nucleotides read TGTGCCAGCGCCTCCCCGGGACAACGTGGTGAAAAACTGTTTTTT.

The CDR3 protein is CSARQLYEQYF. In DNA form, the CDR3 reads TGCAGTGCTAGACAACTTTACGAGCAGTACTTC. The J gene is TRBJ2-7, the V gene TRBV20-1, with D unresolved. The V end was cut by 2 bases, the J end by 4 bases, with 6 bases between. In germline, CDR1 is DFQATT, CDR2 SNEGSKA (reference sequence). The CDR3 covers 11 residues.

The V and J genes are TRBV7-8 and TRBJ1-3; 8 bases agree with TRBD1. CDR1 is SGHVS and CDR2 is FQNEAQ in the germline V gene. V shed 1 base and J 7 bases; nucleotides not matched to a gene: 9. CDR3 length equals 16 residues. In DNA form, the CDR3 reads TGTGCCAGCAGCTTAGAAGGACAGGGTCCATCCAACACCATATATTTT. Translating gives CASSLEGQGPSNTIYF. Filled out from reference TRBV7-8 and TRBJ1-3, the complete variable domain reads GAGVSQSPRYKVAKRGQDVALRCDPISGHVSLFWYQQALGQGPEFLTYFQNEAQLDKSGLPSDRFFAERPEGSVSTLKIQRTQQEDSAVYLCASSLEGQGPSNTIYFGEGSWLTVV.

The gene calls are TRBV5-1 and TRBJ1-1; 9 bases are a match to TRBD1. The CDR3 contains 16 residues. After removal of 4 bases from V and 10 bases from J, the junction contained 17 bases not matched to a gene. Germline CDR1 reads SGHRS; CDR2 reads YFSETQ. CDR3 coding DNA: TGCGCCAGCAGCGGGTTACTACAGGGGGCAAGGCTCCCAGCTTTCTTT. It encodes CASSGLLQGARLPAFF.

This chain links TRBV10-2 with TRBJ1-1; perhaps TRBD1 as D (6 bases). Between the trimmed V and J ends, which lost 7 bases and 0 bases, there was a span of 18 bases. Germline CDR1 is WSHSY and CDR2 is SAAADI. This CDR3 is 16 amino acids long. The CDR3: CASIDRSALMNTEAFF. The DNA for the CDR3 is TGCGCCAGCATTGACAGGTCCGCTCTGATGAACACTGAAGCTTTCTTT.

The chain recombines TRBV27 with TRBJ2-3; a possible D gene is TRBD2 (6 bases). Trimming cost V 5 bases and J 5 bases, with 20 bases left between them. The V gene's germline CDR1 is MNHEY and CDR2 SMNVEV (reference sequence). CDR3 size: 16 residues. The chain's CDR3 is CASSHSGTSNGDTQYF. CDR3 DNA: TGTGCCAGCAGTCATTCCGGGACTTCCAATGGAGATACGCAGTATTTT.

This chain joins TRBV5-1 and TRBJ2-7; tentative D call: TRBD1 (5 bases). V lost 0 bases to trimming and J lost 2 bases, with 12 bases between them. The CDR3 totals 15 residues. Germline loops: CDR1 SGHRS, CDR2 YFSETQ. In DNA form, the CDR3 reads TGCGCCAGCAGCTTGGCATCGGACAATCCCTACGAGCAGTACTTC. As protein: CASSLASDNPYEQYF.

The chain combines TRBV7-8 with TRBJ1-3; D uncertain. V shed 8 bases and J shed 2 bases, with 4 bases lying between them. Germline CDR1 and CDR2: SGHVS and FQNEAQ. CDR3 length: 11 amino acids. The CDR3 region has the DNA TGTGCCAGCCGCGCTGGAAACACCATATATTTT. This codes for CASRAGNTIYF.

This clone was detected only a few times. The rearrangement joins TRBV6-1 to TRBJ2-7, with D unclear. The CDR3 runs to 14 residues. Germline CDR1 reads MNHNS; CDR2 reads SASEGT. V gave up 2 bases and J gave up 0 bases, with 8 bases separating them. The CDR3 coding sequence is TGTGCCAGCAGTGAATTGGCCAACTCCTACGAGCAGTACTTC. Its protein product is CASSELANSYEQYF.

The chain has TRBV7-3 and TRBJ2-7; D perhaps matches TRBD2 (6 bases). The CDR3 totals 13 residues. The germline gives CDR1 SGHTA, CDR2 FQGTGA. Trimming shortened V by 2 bases and J by 3 bases, and 8 bases separated the two germline ends. CDR3 coding DNA: TGTGCCAGCAGCTTAGGGCGGGACTACGAGCAGTACTTC. This gives the protein CASSLGRDYEQYF.